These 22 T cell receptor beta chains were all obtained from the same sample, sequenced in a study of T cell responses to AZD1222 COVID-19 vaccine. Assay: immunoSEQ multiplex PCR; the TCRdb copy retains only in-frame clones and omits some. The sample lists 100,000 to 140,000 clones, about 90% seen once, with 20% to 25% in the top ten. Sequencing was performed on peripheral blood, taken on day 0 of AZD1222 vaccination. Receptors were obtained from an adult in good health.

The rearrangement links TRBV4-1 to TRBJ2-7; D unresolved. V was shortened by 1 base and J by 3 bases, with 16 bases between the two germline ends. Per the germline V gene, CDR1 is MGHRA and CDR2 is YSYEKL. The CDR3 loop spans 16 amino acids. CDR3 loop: CASSQGEGDARYEQYF. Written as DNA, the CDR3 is TGCGCCAGCAGCCAAGGGGAAGGCGATGCGCGCTACGAGCAGTACTTC.

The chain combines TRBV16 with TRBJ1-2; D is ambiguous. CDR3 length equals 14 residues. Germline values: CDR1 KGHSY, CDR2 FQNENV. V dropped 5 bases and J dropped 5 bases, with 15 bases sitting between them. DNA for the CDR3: TGTGCCAGCAGCTATGAAACATCGGGTTATGGCTACACCTTC. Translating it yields CASSYETSGYGYTF.

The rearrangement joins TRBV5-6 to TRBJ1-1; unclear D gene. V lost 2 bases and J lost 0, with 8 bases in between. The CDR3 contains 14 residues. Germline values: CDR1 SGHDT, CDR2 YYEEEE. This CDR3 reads CASSFEQLNTEAFF. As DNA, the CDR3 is TGTGCCAGCAGCTTTGAGCAGTTGAACACTGAAGCTTTCTTT.

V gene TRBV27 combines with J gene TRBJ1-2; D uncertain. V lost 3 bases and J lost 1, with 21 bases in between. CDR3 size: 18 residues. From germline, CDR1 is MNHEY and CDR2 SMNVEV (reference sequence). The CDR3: CASSFAVGPTLHNYGYTF. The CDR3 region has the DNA TGTGCCAGCAGTTTCGCGGTGGGCCCCACCTTACATAACTATGGCTACACCTTC.

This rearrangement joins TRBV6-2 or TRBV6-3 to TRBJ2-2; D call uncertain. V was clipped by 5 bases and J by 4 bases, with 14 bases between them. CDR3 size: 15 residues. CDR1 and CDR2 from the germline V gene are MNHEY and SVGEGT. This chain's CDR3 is CASSLRVLATGELFF. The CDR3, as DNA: TGTGCCAGCAGTCTCCGGGTCCTGGCCACCGGGGAGCTGTTTTTT.

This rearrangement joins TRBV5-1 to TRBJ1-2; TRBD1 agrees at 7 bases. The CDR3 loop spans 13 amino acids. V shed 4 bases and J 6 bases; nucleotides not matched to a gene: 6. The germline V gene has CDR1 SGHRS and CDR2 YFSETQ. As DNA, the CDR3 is TGCGCCAGCAGCATAGACAGGGTCGATGGCTACACCTTC. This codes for CASSIDRVDGYTF.

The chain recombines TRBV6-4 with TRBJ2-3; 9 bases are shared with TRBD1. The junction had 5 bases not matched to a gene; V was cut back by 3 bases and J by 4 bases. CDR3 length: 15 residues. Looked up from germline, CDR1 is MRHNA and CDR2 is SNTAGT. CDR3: CASSEGTGTSDTQYF. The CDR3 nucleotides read TGTGCCAGCAGTGAAGGGACAGGGACTTCAGATACGCAGTATTTT.

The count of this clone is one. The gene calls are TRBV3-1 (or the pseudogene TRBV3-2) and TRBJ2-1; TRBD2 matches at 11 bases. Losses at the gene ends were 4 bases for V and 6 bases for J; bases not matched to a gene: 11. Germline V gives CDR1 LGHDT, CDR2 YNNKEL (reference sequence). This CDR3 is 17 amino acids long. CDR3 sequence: CASSPRLAGGTRNEQFF. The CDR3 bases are TGTGCCAGCAGCCCTAGGCTAGCGGGGGGTACGCGCAATGAGCAGTTCTTC.

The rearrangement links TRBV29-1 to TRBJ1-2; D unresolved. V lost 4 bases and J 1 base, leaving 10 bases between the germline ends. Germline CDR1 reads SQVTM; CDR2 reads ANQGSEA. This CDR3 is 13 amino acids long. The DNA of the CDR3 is TGCAGCGTTGGACCCCTGGATAACTATGGCTACACCTTC. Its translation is CSVGPLDNYGYTF.

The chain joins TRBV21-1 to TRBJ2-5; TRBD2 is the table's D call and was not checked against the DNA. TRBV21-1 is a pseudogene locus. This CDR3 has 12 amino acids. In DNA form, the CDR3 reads TGTGCCAGCAGCAAAGACGGGGAGACCCAGTACTTC. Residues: CASSKDGETQYF.

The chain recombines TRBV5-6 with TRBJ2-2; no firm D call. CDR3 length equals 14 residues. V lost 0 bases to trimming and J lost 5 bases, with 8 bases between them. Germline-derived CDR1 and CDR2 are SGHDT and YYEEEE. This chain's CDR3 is CASSLGLGTGELFF. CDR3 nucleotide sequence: TGTGCCAGCAGCTTGGGCCTGGGAACCGGGGAGCTGTTTTTT.

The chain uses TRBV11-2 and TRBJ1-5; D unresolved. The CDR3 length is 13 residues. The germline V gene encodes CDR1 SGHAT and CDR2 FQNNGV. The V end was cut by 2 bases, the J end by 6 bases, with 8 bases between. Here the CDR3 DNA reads TGTGCCAGCAGCTTAAATTCGGGTCAGCCCCAGCATTTT. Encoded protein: CASSLNSGQPQHF.

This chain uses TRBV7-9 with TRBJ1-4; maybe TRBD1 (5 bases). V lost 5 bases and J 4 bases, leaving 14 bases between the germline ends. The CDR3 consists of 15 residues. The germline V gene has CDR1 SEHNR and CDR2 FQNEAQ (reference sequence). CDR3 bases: TGTGCCAGCAGCCGGGGCGAGACGGGTAATGAAAAACTGTTTTTT. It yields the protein CASSRGETGNEKLFF.

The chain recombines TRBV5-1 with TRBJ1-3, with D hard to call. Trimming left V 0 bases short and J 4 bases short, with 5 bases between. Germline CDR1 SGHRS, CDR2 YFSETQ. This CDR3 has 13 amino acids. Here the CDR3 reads CASSLGQGNTIYF. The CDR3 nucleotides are TGCGCCAGCAGCTTGGGGCAGGGAAACACCATATATTTT.

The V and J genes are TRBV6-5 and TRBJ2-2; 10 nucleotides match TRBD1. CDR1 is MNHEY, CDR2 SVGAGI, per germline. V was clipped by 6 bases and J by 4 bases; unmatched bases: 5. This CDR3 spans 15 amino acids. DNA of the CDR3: TGTGCCAGCAGAGTAGGGGACAGGGGCACCGGGGAGCTGTTTTTT. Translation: CASRVGDRGTGELFF.

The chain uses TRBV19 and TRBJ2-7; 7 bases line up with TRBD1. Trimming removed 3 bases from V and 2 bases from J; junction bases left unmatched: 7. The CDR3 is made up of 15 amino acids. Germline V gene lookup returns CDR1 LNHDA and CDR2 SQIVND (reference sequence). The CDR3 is CASSIRTGNTYEQYF. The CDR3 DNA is TGTGCCAGTAGTATCCGGACAGGAAACACCTACGAGCAGTACTTC.

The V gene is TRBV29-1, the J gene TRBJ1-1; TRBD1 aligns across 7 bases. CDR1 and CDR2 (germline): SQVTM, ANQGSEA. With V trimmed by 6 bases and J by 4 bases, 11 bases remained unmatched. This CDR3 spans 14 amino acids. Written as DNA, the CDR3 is TGCAGCGTGAGGGACGGGAAGGGGGCCACTGAAGCTTTCTTT. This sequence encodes CSVRDGKGATEAFF.

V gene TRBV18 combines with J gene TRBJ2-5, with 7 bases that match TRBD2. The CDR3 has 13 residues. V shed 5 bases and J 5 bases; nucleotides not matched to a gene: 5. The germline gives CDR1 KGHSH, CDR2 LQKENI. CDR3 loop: CASSGLVGETQYF. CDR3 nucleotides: TGTGCCAGCTCAGGACTAGTTGGGGAGACCCAGTACTTC.

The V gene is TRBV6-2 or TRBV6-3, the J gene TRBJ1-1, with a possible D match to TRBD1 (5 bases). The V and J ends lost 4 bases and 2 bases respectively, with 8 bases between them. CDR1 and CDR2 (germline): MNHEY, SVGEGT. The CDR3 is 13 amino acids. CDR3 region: CASSLQENTEAFF. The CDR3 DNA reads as TGTGCCAGCAGTTTACAGGAAAACACTGAAGCTTTCTTT.

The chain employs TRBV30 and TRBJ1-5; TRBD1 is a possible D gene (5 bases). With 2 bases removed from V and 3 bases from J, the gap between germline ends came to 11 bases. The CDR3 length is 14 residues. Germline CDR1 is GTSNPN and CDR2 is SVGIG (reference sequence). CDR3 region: CAWSPGTNNQPQHF. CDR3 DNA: TGTGCCTGGAGTCCGGGGACCAACAATCAGCCCCAGCATTTT.

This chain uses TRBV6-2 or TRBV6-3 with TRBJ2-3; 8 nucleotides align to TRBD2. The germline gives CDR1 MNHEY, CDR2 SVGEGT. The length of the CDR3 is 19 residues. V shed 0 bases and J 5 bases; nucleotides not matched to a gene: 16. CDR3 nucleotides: TGTGCCAGCAGTTACTCCCCCCTACTAGCGGAGATAGGGAGAGATACGCAGTATTTT. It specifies CASSYSPLLAEIGRDTQYF.

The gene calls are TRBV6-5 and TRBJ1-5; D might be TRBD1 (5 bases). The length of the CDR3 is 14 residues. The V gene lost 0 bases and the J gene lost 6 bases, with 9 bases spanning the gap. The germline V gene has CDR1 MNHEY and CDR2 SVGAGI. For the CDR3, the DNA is TGTGCCAGCAGTTACTCCCAGGGCTCTCAGCCCCAGCATTTT. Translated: CASSYSQGSQPQHF.